This is a list of T cell receptor beta chains from one sample in a study of T cell changes during pregnancy in multiple sclerosis. Method: immunoSEQ multiplex PCR; TCRdb's copy keeps in-frame clones and lacks some. The repertoire holds roughly 58,000 clones, 92% seen once, with around 0.16% in the top ten. Sequencing was performed on CD4+ T cells from peripheral blood mononuclear cells, taken after pregnancy. These receptors were obtained from a female donor in good health, enrolled as a control in a pregnancy study. Both conserved end residues are part of each CDR3. The D gene is left open where the match is weak. Not all rows give a size; the values are once, few, many and, for expanded clones, a class.

CDR3 protein	CDR3 DNA	J gene	clone size	CDR3 length	V gene	D gene
CASSLAQGTNTGELFF	TGTGCCAGCAGCTTAGCACAGGGGACGAACACCGGGGAGCTGTTTTTT	TRBJ2-2	few	16	TRBV7-9	TRBD1
CAIGRLAGGADTQYF	TGTGCCATCGGGAGACTAGCGGGGGGGGCAGATACGCAGTATTTT	TRBJ2-3	-	15	TRBV10-3	TRBD2
CASSLAGLAVETQYF	TGTGCCAGCAGCTTGGCCGGACTAGCAGTAGAGACCCAGTACTTC	TRBJ2-5	-	15	TRBV5-6	TRBD2
CASSGSTQGAGETQYF	TGTGCCAGCAGTGGCTCCACCCAGGGGGCAGGGGAGACCCAGTACTTC	TRBJ2-5	-	16	TRBV25-1	TRBD1
CASSSGGAHGANVLTF	TGTGCCAGCAGCTCGGGGGGGGCGCATGGGGCCAACGTCCTGACTTTC	TRBJ2-6	-	16	TRBV6-6	TRBD2
CASRQHAEGDTQYF	TGTGCCAGTAGACAGCATGCGGAGGGTGATACGCAGTATTTT	TRBJ2-3	-	14	TRBV19	-
CSAETGNTIYF	TGCAGTGCTGAGACTGGAAACACCATATATTTT	TRBJ1-3	few	11	TRBV20-1	-
CASSLALAGGTDTQYF	TGTGCCAGCAGCTTAGCGCTAGCGGGGGGGACAGATACGCAGTATTTT	TRBJ2-3	once	16	TRBV7-6	TRBD2
CATSIPGQLPYEQYF	TGTGCCACCAGCATACCGGGACAGCTACCCTACGAGCAGTACTTC	TRBJ2-7	-	15	TRBV15	TRBD1
CASSLGVAGGYF	TGTGCCAGCAGCTTAGGGGTAGCGGGGGGGTACTTC	TRBJ2-7	-	12	TRBV7-8	TRBD2
CASRFRENTEAFF	TGTGCCAGCAGATTCCGAGAGAACACTGAAGCTTTCTTT	TRBJ1-1	-	13	TRBV6-6	-
CASSQVTGLGNSPLHF	TGCGCCAGCAGCCAAGTGACAGGGTTGGGGAATTCACCCCTCCACTTT	TRBJ1-6	-	16	TRBV4-3	TRBD1
CASNPGQGAPGANVLTF	TGTGCCAGCAATCCGGGACAGGGGGCGCCTGGGGCCAACGTCCTGACTTTC	TRBJ2-6	-	17	TRBV7-2	TRBD1
CSVAEWQGVDTQYF	TGCAGCGTTGCAGAATGGCAGGGGGTAGATACGCAGTATTTT	TRBJ2-3	-	14	TRBV29-1	TRBD1
CASSFTRGLVYTGELFF	TGCGCCAGCAGCTTTACCAGGGGGCTCGTTTACACCGGGGAGCTGTTTTTT	TRBJ2-2	-	17	TRBV5-1	TRBD1
CASSLAGAKNIQYF	TGTGCCAGCAGTTTAGCGGGGGCCAAAAACATTCAGTACTTC	TRBJ2-4	-	14	TRBV28	-
CASSSYTGGSSPLHF	TGTGCCAGCAGCTCCTATACAGGGGGAAGTTCACCCCTCCACTTT	TRBJ1-6	-	15	TRBV5-6	TRBD1
CASSSAGGGSYGYTF	TGTGCCAGCAGCTCTGCGGGGGGGGGTAGCTATGGCTACACCTTC	TRBJ1-2	-	15	TRBV7-9	-
CASSLMGGEGVNYGYTF	TGTGCCAGCAGTTTAATGGGGGGGGAGGGCGTTAACTATGGCTACACCTTC	TRBJ1-2	once	17	TRBV28	-
CASSQEAGLRGPQHF	TGCGCCAGCAGCCAAGAAGCTGGGCTCAGGGGGCCCCAGCATTTT	TRBJ1-5	-	15	TRBV4-3	-